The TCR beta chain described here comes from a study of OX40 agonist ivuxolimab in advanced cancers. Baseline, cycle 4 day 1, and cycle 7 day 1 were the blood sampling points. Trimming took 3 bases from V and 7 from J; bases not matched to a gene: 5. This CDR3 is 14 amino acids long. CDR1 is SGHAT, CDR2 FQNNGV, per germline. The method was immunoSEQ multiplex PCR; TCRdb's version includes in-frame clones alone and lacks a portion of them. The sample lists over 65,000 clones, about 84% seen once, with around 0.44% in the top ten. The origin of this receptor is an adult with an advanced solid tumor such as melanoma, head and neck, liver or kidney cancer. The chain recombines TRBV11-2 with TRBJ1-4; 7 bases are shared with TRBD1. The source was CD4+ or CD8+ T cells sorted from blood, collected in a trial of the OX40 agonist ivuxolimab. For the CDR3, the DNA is TGTGCCAGCAGCTTGGGACAGCCTAGTGAAAAACTGTTTTTT. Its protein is CASSLGQPSEKLFF.